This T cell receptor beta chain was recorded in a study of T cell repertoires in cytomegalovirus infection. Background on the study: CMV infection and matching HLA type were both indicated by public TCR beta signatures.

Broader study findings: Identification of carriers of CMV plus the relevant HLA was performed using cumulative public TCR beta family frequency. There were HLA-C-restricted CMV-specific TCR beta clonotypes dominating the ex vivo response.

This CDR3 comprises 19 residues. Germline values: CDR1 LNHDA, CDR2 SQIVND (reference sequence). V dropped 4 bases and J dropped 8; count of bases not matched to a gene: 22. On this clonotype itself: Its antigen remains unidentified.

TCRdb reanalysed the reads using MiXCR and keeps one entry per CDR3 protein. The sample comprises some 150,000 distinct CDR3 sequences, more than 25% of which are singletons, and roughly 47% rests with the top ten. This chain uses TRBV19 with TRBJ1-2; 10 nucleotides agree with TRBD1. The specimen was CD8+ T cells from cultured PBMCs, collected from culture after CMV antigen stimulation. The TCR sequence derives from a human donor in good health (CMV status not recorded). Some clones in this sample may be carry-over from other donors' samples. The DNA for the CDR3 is TGTGCCAGTAGTACCTCACCGGGACAGGGGACCATTACCCCGGGAGGCTACACCTTC. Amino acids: CASSTSPGQGTITPGGYTF. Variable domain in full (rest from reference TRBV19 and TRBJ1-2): DGGITQSPKYLFRKEGQNVTLSCEQNLNHDAMYWYRQDPGQGLRLIYYSQIVNDFQKGDIAEGYSVSREKKESFPLTVTSAQKNPTAFYLCASSTSPGQGTITPGGYTFGSGTRLTVV.